A selection of T cell receptor beta chains follows, all from one sample in a study of identical twins. TCRdb passed the 5' RACE reads through MiXCR, listing each CDR3 protein once. In the table there are about 530,000 distinct CDR3 sequences, about 22% of which are singletons. The sample also formed part of further work on yellow fever vaccine responses in identical twins.

Sequenced material: CD4+ T cells sorted from blood. Source of these receptors: a woman between 18 and 29 years old in good health. CDR3s include the opening cysteine and the closing phenylalanine or tryptophan. D genes are given only for firm matches. The size of a clone is reported for some rows only, either as once, few or many, or as a class for expanded clones.

D gene | J gene | clone size | V gene | CDR3 length | CDR3 DNA | CDR3 protein
TRBD1 | TRBJ2-3 | - | TRBV19 | 14 | TGTGCCAGTAGTATGGGACAGAGCACAGATACGCAGTATTTT | CASSMGQSTDTQYF
TRBD1 | TRBJ1-5 | - | TRBV5-1 | 15 | TGCGCCGGCAGCCCCGAGGGGGCCGGCGGTCAGCCCCAGCATTTT | CAGSPEGAGGQPQHF
- | TRBJ2-7 | few | TRBV7-8 | 15 | TGTGCCAGCAGCTTAAAGTCCCGGGGCTCCTACGAGCAGTACTTC | CASSLKSRGSYEQYF
TRBD2 | TRBJ2-5 | few | TRBV3-1 | 16 | TGTGCCAGCAGCCAAGGGGGACTAGCGGGAGTCGGGACCCAGTACTTC | CASSQGGLAGVGTQYF
- | TRBJ2-1 | - | TRBV7-9 | 15 | TGTGCCAGCAGCCCTCTCGGGAGTAGCCACAATGAGCAGTTCTTC | CASSPLGSSHNEQFF
- | TRBJ2-7 | - | TRBV3-1 | 15 | TGTGCCAGCAGCCAAGATCTCGTCCGGGAGTACGAGCAGTACTTC | CASSQDLVREYEQYF
- | TRBJ2-2 | - | TRBV12-3/TRBV12-4 | 11 | TGTGCCAGCCTCGGGTCCGGGGAGCTGTTTTTT | CASLGSGELFF
- | TRBJ2-1 | many | TRBV28 | 15 | TGTGCCAGCTTTAGGCGGATTAGCTCCTACAATGAGCAGTTCTTC | CASFRRISSYNEQFF
- | TRBJ2-1 | - | TRBV12-3/TRBV12-4 | 16 | TGTGCCAGCAGTTTAGTTCAGGGGAGCTCCTACAATGAGCAGTTCTTC | CASSLVQGSSYNEQFF
- | TRBJ1-6 | few | TRBV12-3/TRBV12-4 | 13 | TGTGCCAGCAGTTTGGGGGGTTATTCACCCCTCCACTTT | CASSLGGYSPLHF
- | TRBJ2-7 | few | TRBV4-1 | 16 | TGCGCCAGCAGCCAAGTGGGTTGGGGGAAAAACTACGAGCAGTACTTC | CASSQVGWGKNYEQYF
TRBD1 | TRBJ1-6 | few | TRBV6-1 | 17 | TGTGCCAGCAAAGACCCAGGGGGCGCGGGATATAATTCACCCCTCCACTTT | CASKDPGGAGYNSPLHF
TRBD1 | TRBJ1-6 | few | TRBV7-9 | 14 | TGTGCCAGCAGCAGAGGACAGGGCGGCTCACCCCTCCACTTT | CASSRGQGGSPLHF
- | TRBJ2-1 | few | TRBV2 | 12 | TGTGCCAGCAGAGGACTGCCTACTGAGCAGTTCTTC | CASRGLPTEQFF
- | TRBJ2-5 | - | TRBV20-1 | 12 | TGCAGTGCCCGAGCGGTACAAGAGACCCAGTACTTC | CSARAVQETQYF
TRBD2 | TRBJ2-3 | - | TRBV7-6 | 16 | TGTGCCAGCAGCTTACAAGCGGGAGAGGTCACAGATACGCAGTATTTT | CASSLQAGEVTDTQYF
- | TRBJ2-7 | few | TRBV5-1 | 14 | TGCGCCAGCAGGAACCCGGGACGGAACTACGAGCAGTACTTC | CASRNPGRNYEQYF
- | TRBJ1-1 | once | TRBV9 | 15 | TGTGCCAGCAGCGTAGTATCGGACCCCGGTACTGAAGCTTTCTTT | CASSVVSDPGTEAFF
TRBD1 | TRBJ1-1 | few | TRBV29-1 | 15 | TGCAGCGTCGCTGATTTTGACAGGGCGAACACTGAAGCTTTCTTT | CSVADFDRANTEAFF
- | TRBJ2-2 | - | TRBV24-1 | 15 | TGTGCCACCAGTGATTTGGCCGCAAACACCGGGGAGCTGTTTTTT | CATSDLAANTGELFF
- | TRBJ2-3 | few | TRBV4-1 | 15 | TGCGCCAGCAGCCAAGTTTTGGCAGGGAGAGATACGCAGTATTTT | CASSQVLAGRDTQYF
- | TRBJ2-1 | - | TRBV27 | 15 | TGTGCCAGCAGTTCACCTCAATCCCAATACAATGAGCAGTTCTTC | CASSSPQSQYNEQFF
- | TRBJ2-1 | many | TRBV5-1 | 14 | TGCGCCAGCAGCTTGGAAACTAGTCTCAATGAGCAGTTCTTC | CASSLETSLNEQFF
- | TRBJ2-3 | few | TRBV2 | 13 | TGTGCCAGCGGGGGTATAGTAACAGATACGCAGTATTTT | CASGGIVTDTQYF
- | TRBJ2-1 | few | TRBV5-1 | 15 | TGCGCCAGCAGCGAGGGCAGGGCCCTTAGGAATGAGCAGTTCTTC | CASSEGRALRNEQFF
- | TRBJ1-6 | few | TRBV2 | 14 | TGTGCCAGCAGTGGGGACCCCAATAATTCACCCCTCCACTTT | CASSGDPNNSPLHF
- | TRBJ1-5 | - | TRBV20-1 | 12 | TGCAGTGCTAGTAGTAAGAGTCAGCCCCAGCATTTT | CSASSKSQPQHF
TRBD2 | TRBJ2-3 | - | TRBV11-2 | 16 | TGTGCCAGCAGCTTAGTGCCTAGCGGGGTTACGGATACGCAGTATTTT | CASSLVPSGVTDTQYF